Reported below is one TCR beta chain. Antigen unknown. A multiplex PCR was run with 60 Vbeta primers and 13 Jbeta primers. Method: immunoSEQ multiplex PCR; TCRdb's copy keeps in-frame clones and lacks some. The sample consists of 200,000 to 250,000 clones, 70% to 85% of them appearing once. These data are taken from a study of cytomegalovirus exposure and HLA in healthy donors. Findings and limits, study-wide: The only immune exposure information that was available was CMV serostatus. Researchers counted around 170 TCR beta chains as cytomegalovirus-associated. Many donors shared some public TCRs, even though most TCR sequences were rare.

The V and J ends lost 4 bases and 8 bases, in that order; junction bases with no gene match: 5. CDR3 size: 12 residues. Germline V gene lookup returns CDR1 SGDLS and CDR2 YYNGEE. Sequenced material: PBMCs. The V call is TRBV9, the J call TRBJ1-2; 7 nucleotides match TRBD1. The sequence was collected from a man aged 45-65 years in good health and CMV-seronegative. The CDR3 DNA sequence: TGTGCCAGCAGCACCGGGACAGTCGGCTACACCTTC. It specifies CASSTGTVGYTF.